This T cell receptor beta chain appears in the sequencing data of a study of human T cells and chemical hapten exposure. The CDR3 runs 15 residues. From germline, CDR1 is DFQATT and CDR2 SNEGSKA (reference sequence). J gave up 1 base and V 6 bases, and 9 bases lay outside the gene matches. This clonotype appeared a few times. Regarding time point: pre-sensitization, week 0. Treatment reported: therapeutic diphenylcyclopropenone sensitization with weekly scalp DPC. MiXCR, run by TCRdb on the RACE reads, gives a single entry per CDR3 protein. The data show 84,000 or so distinct CDR3 sequences, with 8.5% seen just once and around 2.6% held by the top ten.

V usage is TRBV20-1 and J usage is TRBJ2-7; TRBD2 agrees at 10 bases. The TCR was taken from a man aged 40-49 years with alopecia areata. Some clones in this sample may be carry-over from other donors' samples. Material: whole blood, obtained in connection with sensitization to the hapten diphenylcyclopropenone (DPC). CDR3 nucleotides: TGCAGTGCGGGGGCTAGCGGGAGTTTGTCCTACGAGCAGTACTTC. It is translated as CSAGASGSLSYEQYF.